The 18 T cell receptor beta chains below were found in one sample sequenced in a study of blood T cell repertoires in COVID-19. Measured with immunoSEQ multiplex PCR; TCRdb has only the in-frame clones, and not every one. Of 53,000 or so clones detected, over 70% appear once; the ten largest clones hold more than 12%. The source material was peripheral blood. These receptors were taken from a human donor with active or convalescent COVID-19. The donor label of this sample is uncertain.

The CDR3 loop is CASSPAGVIRRGTGPNSGNTIYF. The CDR3, as DNA: TGTGCCAGCAGTCCAGCTGGGGTTATTAGGAGGGGGACAGGGCCCAACTCTGGAAACACCATATATTTT. This chain connects TRBV28 to TRBJ1-3; the match to TRBD1 covers 9 bases. The CDR3 has 23 residues. V lost 5 bases, J lost 0 bases, and 26 bases stayed unmatched. Germline-derived CDR1 and CDR2 are MDHEN and SYDVKM.

This chain joins TRBV30 and TRBJ2-7; unclear D gene. Trimming pared 1 base from V and 7 bases from J, leaving 17 bases between. Germline assignment: CDR1 GTSNPN and CDR2 SVGIG (reference sequence). This CDR3 is 14 amino acids long. In DNA, the CDR3 is TGTGCCTGGAGTGACTCCCTCCCCTTTCGAGAGCAGTACTTC. Its protein product is CAWSDSLPFREQYF.

This clone has a handful of counts. The chain is built from TRBV11-1 and TRBJ1-1, with 8 bases matching TRBD1. This CDR3 has 15 amino acids. Trimming removed 4 bases from V and 7 bases from J; junction bases left unmatched: 11. Looked up from germline, CDR1 is SGHAT and CDR2 is FQDESV (reference sequence). The CDR3 region has the DNA TGTGCCAGCAGCTCGCCATGGACAGGGAAAAGTGAAGCTTTCTTT. This codes for CASSSPWTGKSEAFF. Variable domain in full (rest from reference TRBV11-1 and TRBJ1-1): EAEVAQSPRYKITEKSQAVAFWCDPISGHATLYWYRQILGQGPELLVQFQDESVVDDSQLPKDRFSAERLKGVDSTLKIQPAELGDSAMYLCASSSPWTGKSEAFFGQGTRLTVV.

The chain employs TRBV5-1 and TRBJ1-4, with D unresolved. Germline CDR1 is SGHRS and CDR2 is YFSETQ. This CDR3 region has 13 residues. V lost 0 bases and J 7 bases, leaving 7 bases between the germline ends. CDR3 amino acids: CASSLDTGEKLFF. The CDR3 coding sequence is TGCGCCAGCAGCTTGGACACGGGTGAAAAACTGTTTTTT.

The chain recombines TRBV18 with TRBJ2-1, with 7 bases that match TRBD2. Germline-derived CDR1 and CDR2 are KGHSH and LQKENI. The V gene end was trimmed by 2 bases and the J gene end by 2 bases; junction bases not matched to a gene: 6. This CDR3 is 16 amino acids long. This chain's CDR3 is CASSPVAGETYNEQFF. The CDR3, as DNA: TGTGCCAGCTCACCAGTCGCGGGGGAGACCTACAATGAGCAGTTCTTC.

The J gene is TRBJ2-2, the V gene TRBV19; 8 bases fit TRBD1. Germline V gene sequence: CDR1 LNHDA, CDR2 SQIVND (reference sequence). This CDR3 region has 18 residues. The V segment lost 1 base and the J segment 5 bases; nucleotides outside the gene matches: 12. CDR3 protein: CASSIVKGRGLGTGELFF. CDR3 coding DNA: TGTGCCAGTAGTATAGTCAAAGGCAGGGGGCTGGGGACCGGGGAGCTGTTTTTT.

The chain carries TRBV2 and TRBJ1-5; 10 positions match TRBD1. Per the germline V gene, CDR1 is SNHLY and CDR2 is FYNNEI. J gave up 4 bases and V 7 bases, and 7 bases lay outside the gene matches. The CDR3 totals 15 residues. Here the CDR3 DNA reads TGTGCCAGCAACCCGGGACAGGGGAGAAATCAGCCCCAGCATTTT. It translates to CASNPGQGRNQPQHF.

This rearrangement joins TRBV5-4 to TRBJ2-7; TRBD2 matches 7 bases. The CDR3 spans 15 residues. The germline V gene has CDR1 SGHNT and CDR2 YYREEE (reference sequence). With V trimmed by 4 bases and J by 0 bases, 7 bases remained unmatched. The CDR3 DNA is TGTGCCAGCAGCCTTTGGGACTATTACTCCTACGAGCAGTACTTC. This encodes CASSLWDYYSYEQYF.

The chain uses TRBV27 and TRBJ1-1; D might be TRBD1 (6 bases). There are 13 residues in the CDR3. V was clipped by 3 bases and J by 4 bases, with 9 bases between them. Germline CDR1 and CDR2: MNHEY and SMNVEV (reference sequence). Here the CDR3 reads CASSFGQSTEAFF. CDR3 nucleotides: TGTGCCAGCAGTTTCGGACAGAGCACTGAAGCTTTCTTT.

This chain uses TRBV19 with TRBJ1-5; D is undetermined. Germline V gene data show CDR1 as LNHDA and CDR2 as SQIVND (reference sequence). Trimming pared 5 bases from V and 2 bases from J, leaving 7 bases between. The CDR3 sequence is 13 residues long. In DNA form, the CDR3 reads TGTGCCAGTAGTCAGCGGGGCAATCAGCCCCAGCATTTT. This encodes CASSQRGNQPQHF.

A single count supports this clone. The genes are TRBV19 and TRBJ2-7, with D uncertain. The CDR3 runs to 13 residues. The germline V gene encodes CDR1 LNHDA and CDR2 SQIVND (reference sequence). V was pared by 0 bases and J by 3 bases, with 6 bases between. CDR3: CASSIDYYYEQYF. The CDR3 DNA reads as TGTGCCAGTAGTATAGATTACTACTACGAGCAGTACTTC.

This clone occurred once. This chain links TRBV7-2 with TRBJ1-6; 7 bases line up with TRBD1. The CDR3 has 15 amino acids. The germline V gene has CDR1 SGHTA and CDR2 FQGNSA. Trimming at V came to 6 bases and at J to 4 bases, leaving 6 bases not matched to a gene. The CDR3 spells CASSPGQKYNSPLHF. CDR3 bases: TGTGCCAGCAGTCCGGGACAGAAGTATAATTCACCCCTCCACTTT.

This clone was found a few times. The chain couples TRBV3-1 (or the pseudogene TRBV3-2) to TRBJ1-1; 8 bases agree with TRBD1. This CDR3 is built from 15 residues. Germline V gene lookup returns CDR1 LGHDT and CDR2 YNNKEL (reference sequence). The J segment lost 8 bases and the V segment lost 1 base, leaving 9 bases of the junction unmatched. In DNA form, the CDR3 reads TGTGCCAGCAGCCAAGTCACCGGACAGGGTAGGGAAGCTTTCTTT. It yields the protein CASSQVTGQGREAFF.

The V and J genes are TRBV30 and TRBJ2-1, with D possibly matching TRBD1 (6 bases). Trimming shortened V by 0 bases and J by 1 base, and 7 bases separated the two germline ends. Germline CDR1 is GTSNPN and CDR2 is SVGIG (reference sequence). The length of the CDR3 is 14 residues. DNA of the CDR3: TGTGCCTGGAGTGTCCAGGGGTCCTACAATGAGCAGTTCTTC. Amino acids: CAWSVQGSYNEQFF.

V is TRBV9 and J is TRBJ2-2; D is unresolved. The germline gives CDR1 SGDLS, CDR2 YYNGEE. The CDR3 is 14 residues long. V was shortened by 0 bases and J by 1 base, with 4 bases between the two germline ends. CDR3 bases: TGTGCCAGCAGCGTAGAGAGGAACACCGGGGAGCTGTTTTTT. Translation: CASSVERNTGELFF.

The chain joins TRBV9 to TRBJ2-1, with a tentative D call TRBD2 (5 bases). Deletions cut 4 bases from V and 9 bases from J, with 20 bases between. This CDR3 is 15 amino acids long. CDR1 is SGDLS and CDR2 is YYNGEE in the germline V gene. The CDR3 is CASSPGEHERGEQFF. The CDR3 DNA is TGTGCCAGCAGCCCCGGGGAGCACGAACGTGGTGAGCAGTTCTTC.

The chain uses TRBV19 and TRBJ2-7, with 7 bases matching TRBD1. Germline V gene lookup returns CDR1 LNHDA and CDR2 SQIVND (reference sequence). This CDR3 has 14 amino acids. J was trimmed by 0 bases and V by 4 bases; bases with no gene match: 3. The CDR3 region has the DNA TGTGCCAGTAGTACCGGACAGGACTCCTACGAGCAGTACTTC. Protein: CASSTGQDSYEQYF.

CDR3 bases: TGTGCTAGTGGTTTGGCCCTGACGGGGACAGGGTACACCGGGGAGCTGTTTTTT. Protein: CASGLALTGTGYTGELFF. V is TRBV12-5 and J is TRBJ2-2; TRBD1 matches at 9 bases. CDR3 length: 18 residues. CDR1 is LGHNT and CDR2 is FRNRAP in the germline V gene. After removal of 1 base from V and 3 bases from J, the junction contained 9 bases not matched to a gene.